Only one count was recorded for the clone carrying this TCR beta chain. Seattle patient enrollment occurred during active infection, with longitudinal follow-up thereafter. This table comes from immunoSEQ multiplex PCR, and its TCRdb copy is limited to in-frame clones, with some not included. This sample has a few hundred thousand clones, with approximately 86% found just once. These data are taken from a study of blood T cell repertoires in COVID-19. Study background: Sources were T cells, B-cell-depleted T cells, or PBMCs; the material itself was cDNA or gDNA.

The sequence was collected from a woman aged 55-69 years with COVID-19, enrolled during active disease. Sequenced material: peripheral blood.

The CDR3 loop reads CASSYVAGAENTEAFF. In DNA, the CDR3 is TGTGCCAGCAGTTACGTCGCAGGGGCGGAGAACACTGAAGCTTTCTTT. The rearrangement joins TRBV6-5 to TRBJ1-1; the D gene is possibly TRBD1 (6 bases). The CDR3 contains 16 residues. Germline V CDR1 and CDR2: MNHEY, SVGAGI. Trimming pared 2 bases from V and 1 base from J, leaving 14 bases between.